Below, one TCR beta chain is given with its context. This sample was taken from a study of blood T cell repertoires in COVID-19. For the study at large: Whether acute or convalescent, the COVID-19 samples came from the United States, Italy and Spain. T cells, B-cell-depleted T cells, or PBMCs supplied cDNA or gDNA.

With 2 bases removed from V and 1 base from J, the gap between germline ends came to 14 bases. The germline gives CDR1 MNHEY, CDR2 SVGEGT. The CDR3 is made up of 17 amino acids. Authors' analysis steps: Amplified reference gene primers provided the basis for estimating nucleated cell counts. Some clones are missing from TCRdb's copy, which holds only in-frame ones; the method was immunoSEQ multiplex PCR. V and J calls and clone size are those listed in that table; D and trimming were worked out from the DNA. The repertoire holds roughly 390,000 clones, around 87% seen once, with 8.5% to 12% in the top ten. Seattle cases were enrolled at active infection and followed longitudinally.

The origin of this receptor is a woman in her twenties or thirties with COVID-19, enrolled during active disease. Sequencing input: peripheral blood. The chain couples TRBV6-2 or TRBV6-3 to TRBJ2-2, with a possible D match to TRBD2 (6 bases). The CDR3 DNA reads as TGTGCCAGCAGTTACGGGCCTGGGGGGAAGAACACCGGGGAGCTGTTTTTT. Amino acid sequence: CASSYGPGGKNTGELFF.